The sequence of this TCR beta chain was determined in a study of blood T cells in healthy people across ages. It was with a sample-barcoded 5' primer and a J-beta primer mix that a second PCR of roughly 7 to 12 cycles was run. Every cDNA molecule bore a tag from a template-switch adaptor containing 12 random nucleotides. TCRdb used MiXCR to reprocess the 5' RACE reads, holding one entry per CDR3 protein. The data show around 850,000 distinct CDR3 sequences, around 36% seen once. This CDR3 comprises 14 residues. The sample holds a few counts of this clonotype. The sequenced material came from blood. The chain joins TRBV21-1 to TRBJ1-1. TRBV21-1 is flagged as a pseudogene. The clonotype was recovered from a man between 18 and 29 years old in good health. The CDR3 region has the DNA TGTGCCAGCAGCAAAGTAATCGGAAACACTGAAGCTTTCTTT. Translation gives CASSKVIGNTEAFF.